This T cell receptor (beta chain) was identified during a study of T-cell memory formation after mild COVID-19. V lost 3 bases and J lost 3; bases outside the gene matches: 12. The CDR3 sequence is 17 residues long. Germline loops: CDR1 SGHDN, CDR2 FVKESK. TCRdb re-derived calls from the 5' RACE reads in MiXCR, one entry per CDR3 protein. The top ten hold about 8.7% of the sample, which has around 420,000 distinct CDR3 sequences, 20% to 25% seen once. This TCR derives from an adult woman who had mild COVID-19 (a few samples of this study predate the infection). Cell type and time point are not known. This rearrangement joins TRBV14 to TRBJ1-2; 8 bases fit TRBD1. The sequenced sample was PBMCs or a T cell subset sorted from them (not recorded which). CDR3 amino acids: CASSQLDRTGYHYGYTF. The CDR3 DNA follows: TGTGCCAGCAGCCAGTTGGATCGGACAGGGTACCACTATGGCTACACCTTC.